This TCR beta chain was sequenced in a study of cytomegalovirus exposure and HLA in healthy donors. Findings and limits, study-wide: There were a few CMV-associated chains whose specificity for CMV antigens was confirmed in vitro. Cytomegalovirus association was listed for 170 or so TCR beta chains. Most TCR sequences were seen very rarely across donors, but some public TCRs occurred in many. Published work reported that the classifier diagnosed cytomegalovirus status with high specificity and sensitivity.

CDR1 GTSNPN and CDR2 SVGIG come from the germline V gene (reference sequence). The V and J ends lost 8 bases and 5 bases respectively, with 16 bases between them. CDR3 length: 14 residues. Of note for this clone: What it recognizes is unknown.

TCRdb keeps only in-frame clones here, not all; method: immunoSEQ multiplex PCR. Of approximately 70,000 clones in the sample, around 94% were seen once. Specimen: PBMCs. This clonotype originated in a woman between 18 and 30 years old in good health and CMV-seropositive. The V call is TRBV30, the J call TRBJ1-6; no clear D. CDR3 protein: CAVSRGSDNSPLHF. DNA of the CDR3: TGTGCCGTGAGCCGGGGTTCAGATAATTCACCCCTCCACTTT.